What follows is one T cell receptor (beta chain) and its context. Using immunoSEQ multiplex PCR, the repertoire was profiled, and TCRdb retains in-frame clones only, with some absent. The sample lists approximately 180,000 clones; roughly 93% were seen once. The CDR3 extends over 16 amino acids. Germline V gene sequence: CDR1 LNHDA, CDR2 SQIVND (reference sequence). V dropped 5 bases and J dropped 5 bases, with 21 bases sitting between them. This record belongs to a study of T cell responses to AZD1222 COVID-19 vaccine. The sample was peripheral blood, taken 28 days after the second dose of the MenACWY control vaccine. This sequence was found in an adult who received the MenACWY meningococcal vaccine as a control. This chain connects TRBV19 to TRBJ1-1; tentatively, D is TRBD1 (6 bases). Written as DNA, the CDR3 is TGTGCCAGTAGTTATAGGGCCGGACAGAGCAGGACTGAAGCTTTCTTT. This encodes CASSYRAGQSRTEAFF.